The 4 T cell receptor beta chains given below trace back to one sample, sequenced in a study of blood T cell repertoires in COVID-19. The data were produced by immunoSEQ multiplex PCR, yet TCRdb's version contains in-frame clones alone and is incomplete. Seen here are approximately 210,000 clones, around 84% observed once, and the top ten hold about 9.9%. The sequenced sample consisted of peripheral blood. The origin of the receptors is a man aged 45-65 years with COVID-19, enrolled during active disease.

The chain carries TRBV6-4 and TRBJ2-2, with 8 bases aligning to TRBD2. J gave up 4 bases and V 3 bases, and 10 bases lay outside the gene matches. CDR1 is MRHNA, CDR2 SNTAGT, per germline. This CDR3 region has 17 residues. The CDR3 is CASSEAGAGGPTGELFF. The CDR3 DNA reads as TGTGCCAGCAGTGAAGCTGGGGCGGGGGGCCCCACCGGGGAGCTGTTTTTT.

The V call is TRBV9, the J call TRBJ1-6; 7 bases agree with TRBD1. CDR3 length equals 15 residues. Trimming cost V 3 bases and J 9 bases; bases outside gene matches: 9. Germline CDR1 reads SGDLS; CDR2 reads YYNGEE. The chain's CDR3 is CASSARDSEISPLHF. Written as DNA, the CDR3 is TGTGCCAGCAGCGCGCGGGACAGTGAAATTTCACCCCTCCACTTT.

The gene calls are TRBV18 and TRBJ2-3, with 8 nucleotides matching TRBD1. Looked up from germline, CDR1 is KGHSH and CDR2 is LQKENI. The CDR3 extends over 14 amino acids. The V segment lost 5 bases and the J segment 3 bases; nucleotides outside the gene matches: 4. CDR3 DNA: TGTGCCAGCTCAGCCGGACAGGGAACAGATACGCAGTATTTT. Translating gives CASSAGQGTDTQYF.

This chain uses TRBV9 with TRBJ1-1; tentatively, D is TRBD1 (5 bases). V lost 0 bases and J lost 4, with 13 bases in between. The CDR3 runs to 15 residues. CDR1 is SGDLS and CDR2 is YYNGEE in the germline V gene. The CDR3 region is CASSVGGRGGTEAFF. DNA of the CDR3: TGTGCCAGCAGCGTAGGCGGTCGGGGGGGCACTGAAGCTTTCTTT.